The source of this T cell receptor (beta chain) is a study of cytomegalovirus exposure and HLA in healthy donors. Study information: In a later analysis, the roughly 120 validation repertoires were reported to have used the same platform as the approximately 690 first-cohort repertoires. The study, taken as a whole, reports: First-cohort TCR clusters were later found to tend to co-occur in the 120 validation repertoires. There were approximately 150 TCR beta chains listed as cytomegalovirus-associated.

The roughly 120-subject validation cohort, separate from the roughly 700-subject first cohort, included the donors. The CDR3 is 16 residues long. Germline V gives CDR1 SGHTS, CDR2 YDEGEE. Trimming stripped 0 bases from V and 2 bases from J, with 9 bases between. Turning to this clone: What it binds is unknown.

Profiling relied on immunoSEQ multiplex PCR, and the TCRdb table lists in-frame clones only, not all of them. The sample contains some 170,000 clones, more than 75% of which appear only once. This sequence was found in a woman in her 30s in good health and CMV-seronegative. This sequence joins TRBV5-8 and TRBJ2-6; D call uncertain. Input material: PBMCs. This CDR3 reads CASSLAWRAGANVLTF. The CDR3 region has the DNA TGTGCCAGCAGCTTGGCCTGGAGAGCTGGGGCCAACGTCCTGACTTTC.